This TCR beta chain was obtained from a study of memory B cells and T cells in multiple sclerosis. Study results and caveats: Clone-set sizes differed between compartments, so shared clonotype counts needed normalization.

CFSE-dim autoproliferating and CFSE-high non-proliferating T cells from unstimulated culture were sequenced separately. Pooled replicate wells came from about 50 million CFSE-labeled PBMCs cultured approximately 7 days without stimulus. CFSE at around 0.51 uM labeled the PBMCs, which were then cultured unstimulated. Comments on this clone: The antigen is not known.

Only in-frame clones appear in the TCRdb table, and some are missing; sequencing was by immunoSEQ multiplex PCR. The table records roughly 12,000 clones, roughly four fifths of them present only once. This receptor was identified in a human donor with multiple sclerosis. The sequenced material came from PBMCs from blood kept in culture.

CDR3: CASSLESNQPQHF. The CDR3 DNA reads TGCGCCAGCAGCTTGGAGAGCAATCAGCCCCAGCATTTT. V and J are TRBV5-1 and TRBJ1-5; D is undetermined. Germline CDR1 is SGHRS and CDR2 is YFSETQ. The CDR3 has 13 residues. V lost 0 bases, J lost 1 base, and 2 bases lay in between.